This TCR beta chain is from a study of T cells in narcolepsy. Study results and limitations: Some memory CD4+ repertoires had no autoreactive clone sequences. Blood of same and different patients, but not healthy controls, reportedly held recurring autoreactive clonotypes. Autoreactive HCRT-specific and TRIB2-specific clonotypes were marked in same-patient CSF-versus-blood CD4+ comparisons.

This clone was seen a handful of times. Antigen: not known. Assay used: immunoSEQ multiplex PCR; TCRdb lists only in-frame clones, some missing. Counted here are 25,000 to 35,000 clones, 75% to 85% occurring once; the ten biggest clones make up about 1.1%. The CDR3 covers 15 residues. Germline assignment: CDR1 SGDLS and CDR2 YYNGEE. V was trimmed by 3 bases and J by 2 bases, leaving 13 bases between them. The TCR was taken from a human donor with narcolepsy. Sequencing was carried out using CD45RA- memory CD4+ T cells from PBMCs. This chain connects TRBV9 to TRBJ2-3; TRBD2 is a possible D gene (6 bases). In DNA, the CDR3 is TGTGCCAGCAGCGCCGGGAGACTTTCCACAGATACGCAGTATTTT. It specifies CASSAGRLSTDTQYF.